Listed here are 22 T cell receptor beta chains from one sample, sequenced in a study of blood T cell repertoires in COVID-19. Clones were sequenced by immunoSEQ multiplex PCR, and TCRdb holds only the in-frame ones, with some missing. The sample gives 300,000 to 400,000 clones, approximately 86% of which show up once; 7.1% is in the top ten. Sequencing was carried out using peripheral blood. All receptors derive from a woman aged 55-69 years with COVID-19, enrolled during active disease.

The V and J genes are TRBV5-1 and TRBJ2-2, with TRBD2 identical over 10 bases. V shed 0 bases and J 6 bases; nucleotides not matched to a gene: 2. Germline values: CDR1 SGHRS, CDR2 YFSETQ. CDR3 size: 15 residues. The DNA of the CDR3 is TGCGCCAGCAGCTTGGATAGCGGGGGGTCCGGGGAGCTGTTTTTT. It yields the protein CASSLDSGGSGELFF.

This clone was detected a few times. V usage is TRBV7-9 and J usage is TRBJ2-5; tentatively, D is TRBD2 (5 bases). V lost 7 bases and J 3 bases, leaving 21 bases between the germline ends. Germline CDR1 and CDR2: SEHNR and FQNEAQ (reference sequence). The CDR3 runs to 16 residues. The CDR3 nucleotides read TGTGCCAGCAAACCGGGGAACGGGCTAGCCGAAGAGACCCAGTACTTC. It codes for CASKPGNGLAEETQYF.

This chain uses TRBV5-1 with TRBJ1-1; D is uncertain. Germline V gives CDR1 SGHRS, CDR2 YFSETQ. The CDR3 has 13 residues. V shed 4 bases and J shed 1 base, with 8 bases lying between them. The CDR3 nucleotides read TGCGCCAGCAGCCTTAGTGCGAACACTGAAGCTTTCTTT. Translation gives CASSLSANTEAFF. Variable domain in full (rest from reference TRBV5-1 and TRBJ1-1): KAGVTQTPRYLIKTRGQQVTLSCSPISGHRSVSWYQQTPGQGLQFLFEYFSETQRNKGNFPGRFSGRQFSNSRSEMNVSTLELGDSALYLCASSLSANTEAFFGQGTRLTVV.

DNA of the CDR3: TGTGCCAGCAGCTTAGCGAAGGCAGGGGAAGATACGCAGTATTTT. Translated: CASSLAKAGEDTQYF. This sequence joins TRBV7-6 and TRBJ2-3, with TRBD1 as a possible D gene (6 bases). The germline V gene encodes CDR1 SGHVS and CDR2 FNYEAQ. The CDR3 totals 15 residues. Trimming took 0 bases from V and 5 from J, leaving 12 bases between them.

V usage is TRBV5-4 and J usage is TRBJ2-5, with D perhaps matching TRBD1 (6 bases). Trimming took off 4 bases at V and 5 bases at J, with 12 bases between the two ends. CDR3 size: 13 residues. Per germline, CDR1 SGHNT and CDR2 YYREEE (reference sequence). The CDR3 DNA is TGTGCCAGCAGCAGGGACACCGTGGAGACCCAGTACTTC. It specifies CASSRDTVETQYF.

This clone was recorded only once. V and J are TRBV7-9 and TRBJ1-1; the D is unclear. V was cut by 5 bases and J by 0 bases, with 7 bases left in between. Looked up from germline, CDR1 is SEHNR and CDR2 is FQNEAQ (reference sequence). The CDR3 is 13 amino acids. The CDR3 region is CASSPYLNTEAFF. The CDR3 DNA reads as TGTGCCAGCAGCCCTTACTTGAACACTGAAGCTTTCTTT.

The rearrangement joins TRBV6-5 to TRBJ2-1; TRBD2 matches at 11 bases. Per the germline V gene, CDR1 is MNHEY and CDR2 is SVGAGI. CDR3 length: 14 amino acids. The V gene end was trimmed by 6 bases and the J gene end by 4 bases; junction bases not matched to a gene: 2. CDR3 sequence reads: CASRASGGYNEQFF. The CDR3, as DNA: TGTGCCAGCAGGGCTAGCGGGGGGTACAATGAGCAGTTCTTC.

This chain uses TRBV10-2 with TRBJ1-4; 11 bases agree with TRBD1. Germline lookup yields CDR1 WSHSY and CDR2 SAAADI. The CDR3 totals 19 residues. Trimming removed 2 bases from V and 0 bases from J; junction bases left unmatched: 8. The CDR3 nucleotides read TGCGCCAGCAGTGAGGTCGGGGACAGGGGGAACCCAACTAATGAAAAACTGTTTTTT. Encoded protein: CASSEVGDRGNPTNEKLFF.

The chain recombines TRBV5-6 with TRBJ1-5, with 9 bases lining up with TRBD1. The CDR3 totals 15 residues. Germline V gives CDR1 SGHDT, CDR2 YYEEEE. Trimming removed 4 bases from V and 6 bases from J; junction bases left unmatched: 8. CDR3 DNA sequence: TGTGCCAGCAGCCTCCGGGACAGGGCTGGTCAGCCCCAGCATTTT. Protein: CASSLRDRAGQPQHF.

The rearrangement joins TRBV3-1 (or the pseudogene TRBV3-2) to TRBJ2-1; a weak D match, TRBD1 (5 bases). The V and J ends lost 1 base and 5 bases respectively, with 12 bases between them. Germline V gene sequence: CDR1 LGHDT, CDR2 YNNKEL (reference sequence). The CDR3 contains 15 residues. In DNA, the CDR3 is TGTGCCAGCAGCCAAGTATTACAGGTGAACAATGAGCAGTTCTTC. Protein product: CASSQVLQVNNEQFF.

The chain joins TRBV13 to TRBJ1-1; the match to TRBD1 covers 7 bases. CDR3 length: 13 amino acids. Unmatched junction bases numbered 10, after V lost 5 bases and J lost 10 bases. Germline CDR1 reads PRHDT; CDR2 reads FYEKMQ (reference sequence). CDR3 nucleotide sequence: TGTGCCAGCAGCCAAGGGACAGTCGTGGGAGCTTTCTTT. Amino acids: CASSQGTVVGAFF. Full variable domain (missing parts from reference TRBV13 and TRBJ1-1): AAGVIQSPRHLIKEKRETATLKCYPIPRHDTVYWYQQGPGQDPQFLISFYEKMQSDKGSIPDRFSAQQFSDYHSELNMSSLELGDSALYFCASSQGTVVGAFFGQGTRLTVV.

This clone was seen only a few times. The V gene is TRBV9, the J gene TRBJ2-2; no clear D. The germline V and J ends were trimmed by 6 bases and 0 bases, with 15 bases remaining between them. The CDR3 consists of 16 residues. Per germline, CDR1 SGDLS and CDR2 YYNGEE. The CDR3 is CASTDNSLTNTGELFF. DNA of the CDR3: TGTGCCAGCACCGATAACAGTTTAACGAACACCGGGGAGCTGTTTTTT.

This clone was counted a few times. The chain is built from TRBV5-1 and TRBJ2-7; possible D gene TRBD1, 6 bases. This CDR3 has 15 amino acids. Trimming took off 4 bases at V and 2 bases at J, with 16 bases between the two ends. Germline values: CDR1 SGHRS, CDR2 YFSETQ. Here the CDR3 DNA reads TGCGCCAGCAGCCAGGGGACGGCAACCCCCTACGAGCAGTACTTC. Its translation is CASSQGTATPYEQYF. The complete variable domain, with remaining parts taken from reference TRBV5-1 and TRBJ2-7, reads KAGVTQTPRYLIKTRGQQVTLSCSPISGHRSVSWYQQTPGQGLQFLFEYFSETQRNKGNFPGRFSGRQFSNSRSEMNVSTLELGDSALYLCASSQGTATPYEQYFGPGTRLTVT.

The chain has TRBV5-5 and TRBJ2-3; 7 bases fit TRBD1. This CDR3 is built from 16 residues. V trimming: 4 bases; J trimming: 4 bases; junction bases outside the gene matches: 12. Germline V gene sequence: CDR1 SGHKS, CDR2 YYEKEE (reference sequence). CDR3 nucleotide sequence: TGTGCCAGCAGCCGTACTGACAGGGCAAGCCCAGATACGCAGTATTTT. Translation gives CASSRTDRASPDTQYF.

V and J are TRBV16 and TRBJ2-7; 8 positions match TRBD2. Germline CDR1 and CDR2: KGHSY and FQNENV. This CDR3 comprises 15 residues. Unmatched junction bases numbered 9, after V lost 5 bases and J lost 3 bases. CDR3 in amino acids: CASSYREGAVYEQYF. The CDR3 nucleotides are TGTGCCAGCAGCTACCGGGAGGGTGCAGTCTACGAGCAGTACTTC.

The chain has TRBV12-5 and TRBJ1-6; no firm D call. Germline V gene lookup returns CDR1 LGHNT and CDR2 FRNRAP. V dropped 3 bases and J dropped 7 bases, with 4 bases sitting between them. The CDR3 runs to 12 residues. The CDR3 coding sequence is TGTGCTAGTGGTTTATCGAATTCACCCCTCCACTTT. This translates into CASGLSNSPLHF. The variable domain in full, with the rest retrieved from reference TRBV12-5 and TRBJ1-6, is DARVTQTPRHKVTEMGQEVTMRCQPILGHNTVFWYRQTMMQGLELLAYFRNRAPLDDSGMPKDRFSAEMPDATLATLKIQPSEPRDSAVYFCASGLSNSPLHFGNGTRLTVT.

V and J are TRBV12-3 or TRBV12-4 and TRBJ2-2; D uncertain. This CDR3 spans 12 amino acids. Trimming pared 3 bases from V and 6 bases from J, leaving 5 bases between. The CDR3 loop is CASSFVAGELFF. As DNA, the CDR3 is TGTGCCAGCAGTTTTGTAGCCGGGGAGCTGTTTTTT.

The chain couples TRBV5-5 to TRBJ2-3; 10 nucleotides match TRBD2. The CDR3 totals 14 residues. Germline V gene lookup returns CDR1 SGHKS and CDR2 YYEKEE (reference sequence). V lost 3 bases to trimming and J lost 4 bases; unmatched junction nucleotides: 2. DNA for the CDR3: TGTGCCAGCAGCTCGGGACTAGCGTCAGATACGCAGTATTTT. Translated, it gives CASSSGLASDTQYF.

On this clone itself: Additional DNA sequences in this sample encode the identical CDR3. The chain recombines TRBV19 with TRBJ1-5; 7 nucleotides match TRBD1. V shed 1 base and J 2 bases; nucleotides not matched to a gene: 2. Germline-derived CDR1 and CDR2 are LNHDA and SQIVND (reference sequence). The length of the CDR3 is 15 residues. Here the CDR3 DNA reads TGTGCCAGTAGTATAGGGACAGGAGGCAATCAGCCCCAGCATTTT. This gives the protein CASSIGTGGNQPQHF.

This chain uses TRBV2 with TRBJ1-3; no clear D. This CDR3 is 14 amino acids long. Germline CDR1 is SNHLY and CDR2 is FYNNEI. Trimming removed 4 bases at V and 11 bases at J, with 18 bases between. The CDR3 sequence is CASSVRPTASAIYF. The CDR3 bases are TGTGCCAGCAGTGTTCGTCCTACCGCTTCCGCCATATATTTT.

V is TRBV15 and J is TRBJ1-3; 8 nucleotides align to TRBD1. Per germline, CDR1 LNHNV and CDR2 YYDKDF (reference sequence). The CDR3 runs 17 residues. J gave up 0 bases and V 1 base, and 5 bases lay outside the gene matches. CDR3 bases: TGTGCCACCAGCAGAGGACAGGGGAGTCTCTCTGGAAACACCATATATTTT. This encodes CATSRGQGSLSGNTIYF.

J is TRBJ1-5 and V is TRBV3-1 (or the pseudogene TRBV3-2); D uncertain. Trimming took 1 base from V and 0 from J, leaving 7 bases between them. The germline gives CDR1 LGHDT, CDR2 YNNKEL (reference sequence). The CDR3 spans 15 residues. CDR3 sequence: CASSQGASSNQPQHF. As DNA, the CDR3 is TGTGCCAGCAGCCAAGGGGCATCTAGCAATCAGCCCCAGCATTTT.